These 24 T cell receptor beta chains were all obtained from the same sample, sequenced in a study of T cells after yellow fever vaccination. TCRdb recomputed calls from the 5' RACE reads with MiXCR, one row per CDR3 protein. The table has about 340,000 distinct CDR3 sequences, 8.5% to 10% seen once; the top ten hold about a sixth. This sample comprised PBMCs, obtained on the day of the first yellow fever vaccination. Receptor source: a man aged 18 to 29 who received the YFV17D yellow fever vaccine.

This clonotype was recorded a few times. J is TRBJ2-5 and V is TRBV20-1; D is undetermined. The CDR3 loop spans 11 amino acids. Germline CDR1 reads DFQATT; CDR2 reads SNEGSKA (reference sequence). CDR3 DNA sequence: TGCAGCGCGCGGAACCAAGAGACCCAGTACTTC. Its translation is CSARNQETQYF.

The sample holds many counts of this clonotype. The V call is TRBV7-9, the J call TRBJ1-2, with D tentatively TRBD1 (6 bases). This CDR3 is 16 amino acids long. Germline V gives CDR1 SEHNR, CDR2 FQNEAQ (reference sequence). With 2 bases removed from V and 3 bases from J, the gap between germline ends came to 16 bases. The CDR3 region is CASSLLRKQGHYGYTF. CDR3 nucleotides: TGTGCCAGCAGCTTACTCCGAAAACAGGGACACTATGGCTACACCTTC. The full variable domain, rest sourced from reference TRBV7-9 and TRBJ1-2, is DTGVSQNPRHKITKRGQNVTFRCDPISEHNRLYWYRQTLGQGPEFLTYFQNEAQLEKSRLLSDRFSAERPKGSFSTLEIQRTEQGDSAMYLCASSLLRKQGHYGYTFGSGTRLTVV.

For the CDR3, the DNA is TGTGCCAGCTCACCGGCAGAAGGCTACACCTTC. It codes for CASSPAEGYTF. This rearrangement joins TRBV18 to TRBJ1-2; the D is unclear. Germline V gene lookup returns CDR1 KGHSH and CDR2 LQKENI. This CDR3 has 11 amino acids. Trimming removed 3 bases from V and 8 bases from J, with 7 bases in between. The full variable domain, rest sourced from reference TRBV18 and TRBJ1-2, is NAGVMQNPRHLVRRRGQEARLRCSPMKGHSHVYWYRQLPEEGLKFMVYLQKENIIDESGMPKERFSAEFPKEGPSILRIQQVVRGDSAAYFCASSPAEGYTFGSGTRLTVV.

This clonotype has only a few counts. The chain couples TRBV5-4 to TRBJ2-1; D ambiguous. CDR3 size: 13 residues. Looked up from germline, CDR1 is SGHNT and CDR2 is YYREEE (reference sequence). V lost 3 bases to trimming and J lost 4 bases, with 8 bases between them. In DNA form, the CDR3 reads TGTGCCAGCAGCTCGGTCGAATACAATGAGCAGTTCTTC. Amino acid sequence: CASSSVEYNEQFF. Combining the CDR3 with reference TRBV5-4 and TRBJ2-1 gives the whole variable domain ETGVTQSPTHLIKTRGQQVTLRCSSQSGHNTVSWYQQALGQGPQFIFQYYREEENGRGNFPPRFSGLQFPNYSSELNVNALELDDSALYLCASSSVEYNEQFFGPGTRLTVL.

The CDR3 DNA sequence: TGTGCCAGCAGCTCCCGAGCAGGGAGGGCTCTCCTAGGGACCCAGTACTTC. It codes for CASSSRAGRALLGTQYF. The chain is built from TRBV11-2 and TRBJ2-5; 7 bases fit TRBD2. The CDR3 spans 17 residues. V gave up 4 bases and J gave up 7 bases; unmatched junction bases: 18. The germline gives CDR1 SGHAT, CDR2 FQNNGV.

V usage is TRBV10-3 and J usage is TRBJ2-1, with D hard to call. Germline lookup yields CDR1 ENHRY and CDR2 SYGVKD. There are 13 residues in the CDR3. Trimming pared 8 bases from V and 2 bases from J, leaving 10 bases between. CDR3: CAIAAETYNEQFF. As DNA, the CDR3 is TGTGCCATCGCTGCGGAGACCTACAATGAGCAGTTCTTC.

The chain employs TRBV7-2 and TRBJ2-1, with a tentative D call TRBD1 (6 bases). CDR3 length: 15 amino acids. V dropped 1 base and J dropped 9 bases, with 16 bases sitting between them. CDR1 and CDR2 (germline): SGHTA, FQGNSA. The CDR3 nucleotides read TGTGCCAGCAGCTTAGAAGAATGGGGACATGGTGAGCAGTTCTTC. It specifies CASSLEEWGHGEQFF.

This clonotype occurred many times. This chain connects TRBV5-1 to TRBJ2-5; TRBD1 matches 8 bases. J gave up 5 bases and V 0 bases, and 6 bases lay outside the gene matches. CDR3 length equals 15 residues. Germline assignment: CDR1 SGHRS and CDR2 YFSETQ. CDR3 sequence: CASSLASGGGETQYF. CDR3 nucleotide sequence: TGCGCCAGCAGCTTGGCTTCAGGGGGCGGCGAGACCCAGTACTTC. Using reference TRBV5-1 and TRBJ2-5 for the parts outside the CDR3, the full variable domain is KAGVTQTPRYLIKTRGQQVTLSCSPISGHRSVSWYQQTPGQGLQFLFEYFSETQRNKGNFPGRFSGRQFSNSRSEMNVSTLELGDSALYLCASSLASGGGETQYFGPGTRLLVL.

This clonotype was counted only a few times. The chain links TRBV19 to TRBJ2-7, with unresolved D. CDR1 is LNHDA and CDR2 is SQIVND in the germline V gene (reference sequence). The CDR3 is 14 residues long. Between the trimmed V and J ends, which lost 3 bases and 0 bases, there was a span of 9 bases. The CDR3 loop is CASSMSQSSYEQYF. The CDR3 DNA sequence: TGTGCCAGTAGTATGTCACAAAGCTCCTACGAGCAGTACTTC.

The genes are TRBV4-1 and TRBJ2-3, with 9 positions matching TRBD2. CDR3 length equals 16 residues. The germline CDR1 and CDR2 sequences are MGHRA and YSYEKL. Trimming cost V 2 bases and J 1 base; bases outside gene matches: 4. The CDR3 loop is CASSQLSGSGTDTQYF. The CDR3 DNA is TGCGCCAGCAGCCAACTTAGCGGGAGTGGCACAGATACGCAGTATTTT.

V is TRBV12-3 or TRBV12-4 and J is TRBJ2-1; 7 bases are shared with TRBD1. Unmatched junction bases numbered 17, after V lost 3 bases and J lost 3 bases. The CDR3 totals 19 residues. The CDR3 DNA is TGTGCCAGCAGTTTCGTGAGAGGGGGCGCGTTGTCTCTCTACAATGAGCAGTTCTTC. Translation gives CASSFVRGGALSLYNEQFF.

V is TRBV6-2 or TRBV6-3 and J is TRBJ2-7; TRBD1 aligns across 7 bases. The germline CDR1 and CDR2 sequences are MNHEY and SVGEGT. CDR3 size: 13 residues. With V trimmed by 8 bases and J by 3 bases, 7 bases remained unmatched. DNA for the CDR3: TGTGCCAGCCTCAGGACAGGCAACTACGAGCAGTACTTC. It yields the protein CASLRTGNYEQYF.

This clonotype came up a few times. The chain combines TRBV7-6 with TRBJ2-3, with a weak D call TRBD1 (7 bases). The CDR3 sequence is 17 residues long. The V and J ends lost 1 base and 5 bases respectively, with 19 bases between them. From germline, CDR1 is SGHVS and CDR2 FNYEAQ. The CDR3 spells CASSLGQGGVLVDTQYF. In DNA, the CDR3 is TGTGCCAGCAGCTTAGGACAGGGAGGTGTGTTGGTAGATACGCAGTATTTT.

In this sample, this clonotype turned up a few times. The chain links TRBV5-4 to TRBJ2-1; D is perhaps TRBD1 (6 bases). Germline V gene sequence: CDR1 SGHNT, CDR2 YYREEE (reference sequence). This CDR3 is built from 14 residues. V shed 4 bases and J shed 8 bases, with 16 bases lying between them. The CDR3 DNA sequence: TGTGCCAGCAGCCCCGTCACAGGGTATGATGAGCAGTTCTTC. Amino acid sequence: CASSPVTGYDEQFF.

This rearrangement joins TRBV10-3 to TRBJ1-5; D unresolved. Trimming removed 7 bases at V and 7 bases at J, with 14 bases between. The CDR3 length is 13 residues. From germline, CDR1 is ENHRY and CDR2 SYGVKD. CDR3 in DNA: TGTGCCATCACTGCCAGTCTGGGGCAGCCCCAGCATTTT. It yields the protein CAITASLGQPQHF.

About this clonotype itself: A much larger clone lies one base from this, so it may be a read error. The chain has TRBV12-3 or TRBV12-4 and TRBJ2-5; 8 bases align to TRBD1. This CDR3 is 13 amino acids long. The chain's CDR3 is CASSNRGREAQYF. The CDR3 bases are TGTGCCAGCAGCAACAGGGGGAGAGAGGCCCAGTACTTC.

V gene TRBV9 combines with J gene TRBJ1-3; the D is unclear. V dropped 4 bases and J dropped 3 bases, with 8 bases sitting between them. Germline CDR1 is SGDLS and CDR2 is YYNGEE. The CDR3 has 13 amino acids. CDR3 amino acids: CASSSDHGNTIYF. DNA of the CDR3: TGTGCCAGCAGCTCGGACCATGGAAACACCATATATTTT.

This clonotype was recorded at least ten times. The rearrangement links TRBV5-1 to TRBJ2-3; unclear D gene. Deletions cut 0 bases from V and 2 bases from J, with 4 bases between. CDR1 and CDR2 from the germline V gene are SGHRS and YFSETQ. The CDR3 covers 13 residues. The CDR3 DNA sequence: TGCGCCAGCAGCTTGGACCTCACAGATACGCAGTATTTT. Its translation: CASSLDLTDTQYF. The entire variable domain, with the rest obtained from reference TRBV5-1 and TRBJ2-3, is as follows: KAGVTQTPRYLIKTRGQQVTLSCSPISGHRSVSWYQQTPGQGLQFLFEYFSETQRNKGNFPGRFSGRQFSNSRSEMNVSTLELGDSALYLCASSLDLTDTQYFGPGTRLTVL.

This clonotype was seen more than once but under ten times. The chain couples TRBV12-3 or TRBV12-4 to TRBJ2-2; tentatively, D is TRBD2 (6 bases). V was trimmed by 6 bases and J by 5 bases, leaving 13 bases between them. CDR3 size: 14 residues. CDR3 sequence: CASRASGRTGELFF. In DNA form, the CDR3 reads TGTGCCAGCAGAGCCTCAGGGAGGACCGGGGAGCTGTTTTTT.

CDR3: CASSSTGGVAINEKLFF. CDR3 bases: TGTGCCAGCAGCTCGACAGGGGGTGTTGCGATTAATGAAAAACTGTTTTTT. The chain combines TRBV7-9 with TRBJ1-4; 9 bases are a match to TRBD1. There are 17 residues in the CDR3. The ends lost 4 bases at V and 4 bases at J; junction bases unmatched: 10. Per germline, CDR1 SEHNR and CDR2 FQNEAQ (reference sequence).

The CDR3 DNA is TGTGCCAGCAGGGAAACAGGGGGCGAGCAGTACTTC. This translates into CASRETGGEQYF. The rearrangement uses TRBV2 and TRBJ2-7, with TRBD1 matching 8 bases. CDR1 is SNHLY and CDR2 is FYNNEI in the germline V gene. This CDR3 is built from 12 residues. Unmatched junction bases numbered 4, after V lost 6 bases and J lost 6 bases.

The chain has TRBV5-1 and TRBJ1-2, with 9 bases fitting TRBD1. CDR1 is SGHRS and CDR2 is YFSETQ in the germline V gene. With V trimmed by 3 bases and J by 1 base, 7 bases remained unmatched. The CDR3 covers 16 residues. CDR3: CASSSVWTGVNYGYTF. CDR3 nucleotides: TGCGCCAGCAGCTCGGTCTGGACAGGGGTTAACTATGGCTACACCTTC.

The chain joins TRBV5-1 to TRBJ1-6, with D possibly TRBD1 on 6 matching bases. V lost 2 bases to trimming and J lost 7 bases, with 19 bases between them. Germline CDR1 is SGHRS and CDR2 is YFSETQ. The CDR3 is 17 residues long. This CDR3 is CASSLVPGGSGNSPLHF. CDR3 DNA sequence: TGCGCCAGCAGCTTAGTTCCGGGGGGCTCTGGCAATTCACCCCTCCACTTT.

The chain couples TRBV20-1 to TRBJ1-2; the D is unclear. The ends were cut back, 5 bases at V and 1 base at J, with 11 bases in the middle. Germline lookup yields CDR1 DFQATT and CDR2 SNEGSKA (reference sequence). The CDR3 is 13 residues long. This CDR3 reads CSAPHSVNYGYTF. The CDR3 nucleotides read TGCAGTGCTCCCCATAGCGTTAACTATGGCTACACCTTC.